This entry lists 21 T cell receptor beta chains sequenced from one sample in a study of vaccination effects on CD4 cells after COVID-19. Cultured cells yielded isolated CD4+ T cells after 10 days. Subjects were given two BNT162b2 or mRNA-1273 vaccine doses. Clones were read by immunoSEQ multiplex PCR, and TCRdb kept only the in-frame ones, dropping some. The data show approximately 70,000 clones, about 73% seen once. No antigen has been identified for these receptors. The sample here was CD4+ T cells from PBMCs cultured without peptide, taken after COVID-19 vaccination. These receptors were collected from a human donor who received a COVID-19 vaccine.

Only one count was recorded for this clone. The J gene is TRBJ2-6, the V gene TRBV6-6; D remains ambiguous. Trimming took 2 bases from V and 1 from J, leaving 6 bases between them. From germline, CDR1 is MNHNY and CDR2 SVGAGI (reference sequence). This CDR3 region has 15 residues. This CDR3 reads CASSYTFSGANVLTF. CDR3 DNA sequence: TGTGCCAGCAGTTACACCTTTTCTGGGGCCAACGTCCTGACTTTC.

The J gene is TRBJ1-6, the V gene TRBV6-5; D is undetermined. The CDR3 covers 16 residues. The V and J ends lost 0 bases and 7 bases respectively, with 13 bases between them. The V gene's germline CDR1 is MNHEY and CDR2 SVGAGI. As DNA, the CDR3 is TGTGCCAGCAGTTACTCGACTCCAGTATTGAATTCACCCCTCCACTTT. Translated: CASSYSTPVLNSPLHF.

The chain recombines TRBV11-2 with TRBJ2-3, with 12 bases aligning to TRBD1. Germline CDR1 reads SGHAT; CDR2 reads FQNNGV. Trimming cost V 4 bases and J 4 bases; bases outside gene matches: 12. The CDR3 is 18 residues long. CDR3 in amino acids: CASSYYVPGQGASDTQYF. CDR3 coding DNA: TGTGCCAGCAGCTATTACGTCCCGGGACAGGGGGCTTCAGATACGCAGTATTTT.

This chain joins TRBV5-1 and TRBJ1-1; D is ambiguous. Trimming stripped 0 bases from V and 3 bases from J, with 12 bases between. CDR3 length: 15 residues. CDR1 and CDR2 (germline): SGHRS, YFSETQ. CDR3 bases: TGCGCCAGCAGCTTGGTCGGGGATTCTGACACTGAAGCTTTCTTT. It codes for CASSLVGDSDTEAFF. The full variable domain, rest sourced from reference TRBV5-1 and TRBJ1-1, is KAGVTQTPRYLIKTRGQQVTLSCSPISGHRSVSWYQQTPGQGLQFLFEYFSETQRNKGNFPGRFSGRQFSNSRSEMNVSTLELGDSALYLCASSLVGDSDTEAFFGQGTRLTVV.

The gene calls are TRBV2 and TRBJ2-3, with a tentative D call TRBD1 (5 bases). The germline gives CDR1 SNHLY, CDR2 FYNNEI. This CDR3 region has 14 residues. Trimming cost V 3 bases and J 1 base, with 8 bases left between them. The CDR3 coding sequence is TGTGCCAGCAGTGAGGGCAGGGGCACAGATACGCAGTATTTT. Amino acids: CASSEGRGTDTQYF.

This sequence joins TRBV28 and TRBJ2-3; D remains ambiguous. Trimming took off 11 bases at V and 0 bases at J, with 12 bases between the two ends. The germline gives CDR1 MDHEN, CDR2 SYDVKM. The CDR3 runs to 13 residues. The CDR3 DNA follows: TGTGCCTGCCAAACGGACAGCACAGATACGCAGTATTTT. Its protein is CACQTDSTDTQYF.

V gene TRBV6-5 combines with J gene TRBJ1-1; D is possibly TRBD1 (5 bases). V was cut by 2 bases and J by 3 bases, with 16 bases left in between. Germline V CDR1 and CDR2: MNHEY, SVGAGI. The CDR3 spans 16 residues. The CDR3: CASSYLGRTEDTEAFF. CDR3 in DNA: TGTGCCAGCAGTTACCTGGGGCGGACGGAAGACACTGAAGCTTTCTTT.

This clone was seen a few times. This chain connects TRBV7-9 to TRBJ2-1; possibly TRBD1 or TRBD2 for D (5 bases each). Germline V CDR1 and CDR2: SEHNR, FQNEAQ (reference sequence). V was cut by 5 bases and J by 6 bases, with 17 bases left in between. The CDR3 is made up of 15 amino acids. CDR3 coding DNA: TGTGCCAGCAGCCTCGGGACGGATTCAGGCAATGAGCAGTTCTTC. Protein sequence: CASSLGTDSGNEQFF.

The chain has TRBV6-6 and TRBJ2-7; D ambiguous. This CDR3 is built from 14 residues. Trimming removed 0 bases at V and 4 bases at J, with 10 bases between. From germline, CDR1 is MNHNY and CDR2 SVGAGI (reference sequence). CDR3 nucleotide sequence: TGTGCCAGCAGTTACTCGTCAGCGCTGTACGAGCAGTACGTC. As protein: CASSYSSALYEQYV.

The sample holds one count of this clone. CDR3 in DNA: TGCGCCAGCAGCTTGAGGCAGGGGACCCCCGGATTGAACACTGAAGCTTTCTTT. It translates to CASSLRQGTPGLNTEAFF. This rearrangement joins TRBV5-1 to TRBJ1-1, with D possibly being TRBD1 (6 bases). This CDR3 has 18 amino acids. Germline V gives CDR1 SGHRS, CDR2 YFSETQ. Trimming shortened V by 1 base and J by 0 bases, and 19 bases separated the two germline ends.

The chain employs TRBV5-4 and TRBJ2-5, with 8 bases matching TRBD1. The CDR3 is 15 residues long. Losses at the gene ends were 3 bases for V and 1 base for J; bases not matched to a gene: 5. The germline V gene encodes CDR1 SGHNT and CDR2 YYREEE (reference sequence). The CDR3 nucleotides are TGTGCCAGCAGCTCCCGGGGACAGGTCCAAGAGACCCAGTACTTC. It is translated as CASSSRGQVQETQYF.

This clone was counted once. The V call is TRBV23-1, the J call TRBJ1-2, with a possible D match to TRBD1 (5 bases). TRBV23-1 is identified as an open reading frame with a role that is uncertain. V shed 4 bases and J shed 5 bases, with 11 bases lying between them. CDR3 size: 13 residues. CDR3: CASSPPGGYGYTF. DNA of the CDR3: TGCGCCAGCAGTCCACCGGGGGGGTATGGCTACACCTTC.

The chain carries TRBV5-6 and TRBJ1-2; tentative D call: TRBD1 (6 bases). V shed 0 bases and J shed 3 bases, with 9 bases lying between them. Germline V gives CDR1 SGHDT, CDR2 YYEEEE. This CDR3 has 14 amino acids. CDR3 nucleotide sequence: TGTGCCAGCAGCTTGGGAAACAGGGACTATGGCTACACCTTC. It encodes CASSLGNRDYGYTF.

V and J are TRBV10-2 and TRBJ1-1; no clear D gene. This CDR3 contains 16 residues. Germline V lookup: CDR1 WSHSY, CDR2 SAAADI. Trimming left V 2 bases short and J 4 bases short, with 17 bases between. CDR3 protein: CASSEEKGAGGTEAFF. CDR3 in DNA: TGCGCCAGCAGTGAGGAGAAGGGCGCCGGTGGCACTGAAGCTTTCTTT.

The chain combines TRBV18 with TRBJ1-1; TRBD1 matches at 11 bases. The CDR3 consists of 17 residues. J was trimmed by 4 bases and V by 4 bases; bases with no gene match: 11. Germline assignment: CDR1 KGHSH and CDR2 LQKENI. The CDR3 DNA reads as TGTGCCAGCTCACTGGGACAGGGGGGCACCCTGGGCACTGAAGCTTTCTTT. Its protein product is CASSLGQGGTLGTEAFF.

This clone was seen only a few times. The J gene is TRBJ2-2, the V gene TRBV28; D unresolved. V lost 3 bases to trimming and J lost 6 bases, with 14 bases between them. The CDR3 spans 15 residues. Germline lookup yields CDR1 MDHEN and CDR2 SYDVKM. The CDR3 coding sequence is TGTGCCAGCAGTTTGTCCAGGCGGCTCTCCGGGGAGCTGTTTTTT. It encodes CASSLSRRLSGELFF.

This sequence joins TRBV7-8 and TRBJ2-2; D unresolved. V lost 1 base and J lost 7, with 7 bases in between. The germline V gene encodes CDR1 SGHVS and CDR2 FQNEAQ. CDR3 length: 13 residues. CDR3 nucleotides: TGTGCCAGCAGCTTAGTATCGGGCGGGGAGCTGTTTTTT. Protein: CASSLVSGGELFF.

This clone came up a few times. The chain links TRBV6-5 to TRBJ2-3; TRBD2 agrees at 12 bases. The CDR3 runs to 15 residues. The trim removed 5 bases at V and 4 bases at J, leaving 4 bases unmatched. Germline loops: CDR1 MNHEY, CDR2 SVGAGI. The CDR3 sequence is CASSTTSGGADTQYF. As DNA, the CDR3 is TGTGCCAGCAGTACGACTAGCGGGGGTGCAGATACGCAGTATTTT.

The chain links TRBV9 to TRBJ1-4, with D perhaps TRBD1 (5 bases). Trimming cost V 3 bases and J 8 bases, with 20 bases left between them. The CDR3 is 16 amino acids. CDR1 and CDR2 (germline): SGDLS, YYNGEE. The CDR3: CASSAGVGGGDEKLFF. The CDR3 region has the DNA TGTGCCAGCAGCGCGGGGGTTGGGGGGGGTGACGAAAAACTGTTTTTT.

The sample holds a few counts of this clone. The chain recombines TRBV18 with TRBJ2-5; D ambiguous. The CDR3 has 11 residues. The V and J ends lost 4 bases and 2 bases respectively, with 2 bases between them. The V gene's germline CDR1 is KGHSH and CDR2 LQKENI. The CDR3 nucleotides read TGTGCCAGCTCACGACAAGAGACCCAGTACTTC. It yields the protein CASSRQETQYF.

J is TRBJ1-1 and V is TRBV29-1; 7 bases are shared with TRBD1. Germline CDR1 is SQVTM and CDR2 is ANQGSEA. V was clipped by 4 bases and J by 10 bases; unmatched bases: 18. The CDR3 consists of 15 residues. CDR3 nucleotides: TGCAGCGTTGTGGAGCCCGACAGGGCTTCATTGAGAGCTTTCTTT. Translating it yields CSVVEPDRASLRAFF.